The rows below give T cell receptor delta chains drawn from one sample of a study of gamma-delta chains in newborns, infants, children. TCRdb re-processed the reads using CATT. The table includes about 6,900 delta-chain clones, over 2% detected once. The sample taken for sequencing was blood. All receptors derive from a child who was a newborn, infant or young child, either healthy, febrile or measles-vaccinated (not recorded which). The CDR3 runs from the conserved cysteine through the conserved F or W. The order of the fields is J gene, V gene, clone size, D gene, CDR3 protein, CDR3 DNA. The D gene is left open where the match is weak. Size tells how often a clone was seen (once, few, many) or the class of an expanded clone, and some rows leave it out.

j_gene: TRDJ1; v_gene: TRDV2; abundance: medium-sized; d_gene: -; CDR3aa: CACDTWEGSPDKLIF; CDR3nt: TGTGCCTGTGACACATGGGAGGGATCCCCTGATAAACTCATCTTT
j_gene: TRDJ3; v_gene: TRDV2; abundance: medium-sized; d_gene: TRDD3; CDR3aa: CACDTAAYWGILGSWDTRQMFF; CDR3nt: TGTGCCTGTGACACCGCGGCCTACTGGGGGATACTGGGCTCCTGGGACACCCGACAGATGTTTTTC
j_gene: TRDJ2; v_gene: TRDV2; abundance: large; d_gene: TRDD3; CDR3aa: CACDTLGDLTAQLFF; CDR3nt: TGTGCCTGTGACACCTTGGGGGATTTGACAGCACAACTCTTCTTT
j_gene: TRDJ1; v_gene: TRDV2; abundance: medium-sized; d_gene: TRDD3; CDR3aa: CACDTWGIRGTDKLIF; CDR3nt: TGTGCCTGTGACACCTGGGGGATACGAGGTACCGATAAACTCATCTTT
j_gene: TRDJ2; v_gene: TRDV2; abundance: medium-sized; d_gene: TRDD3; CDR3aa: CACDTGGYLTAQLFF; CDR3nt: TGTGCCTGTGACACTGGGGGATATTTGACAGCACAACTCTTCTTT
j_gene: TRDJ3; v_gene: TRDV2; abundance: medium-sized; d_gene: TRDD3; CDR3aa: CACDPTGGLGLRSWDTRQMFF; CDR3nt: TGTGCCTGTGACCCCACTGGGGGACTGGGCCTTCGCTCCTGGGACACCCGACAGATGTTTTTC
j_gene: TRDJ3; v_gene: TRDV2; abundance: medium-sized; d_gene: TRDD3; CDR3aa: CACDGPAVHFTGGYSSSWDTRQMFF; CDR3nt: TGTGCCTGTGACGGGCCCGCGGTTCACTTTACTGGGGGATACTCCAGCTCCTGGGACACCCGACAGATGTTTTTC
j_gene: TRDJ3; v_gene: TRDV2; abundance: medium-sized; d_gene: -; CDR3aa: CACDTTGSSWDTRQMFF; CDR3nt: TGTGCCTGTGACACTACTGGGAGCTCCTGGGACACCCGACAGATGTTTTTC
j_gene: TRDJ1; v_gene: TRDV2; abundance: medium-sized; d_gene: TRDD3; CDR3aa: CACDRGDSLTDKLIF; CDR3nt: TGTGCCTGTGACAGGGGGGATTCCCTCACCGATAAACTCATCTTT
j_gene: TRDJ1; v_gene: TRDV2; abundance: medium-sized; d_gene: TRDD3; CDR3aa: CACDTAGGQTDKLIF; CDR3nt: TGTGCCTGTGACACTGCTGGGGGACAGACCGATAAACTCATCTTT
j_gene: TRDJ1; v_gene: TRAV29/DV5; abundance: -; d_gene: TRDD3; CDR3aa: CAASASHYCGIRMYTDKLIF; CDR3nt: TGTGCCGCAAGCGCCAGCCATTACTGTGGGATACGCATGTACACCGATAAACTCATCTTT
j_gene: TRDJ2; v_gene: TRDV3; abundance: medium-sized; d_gene: TRDD3; CDR3aa: CAFEILGDNSLTAQLFF; CDR3nt: TGTGCCTTTGAGATACTGGGGGATAATTCTTTGACAGCACAACTCTTCTTT
j_gene: TRDJ1; v_gene: TRDV2; abundance: medium-sized; d_gene: TRDD3; CDR3aa: CACDTSFTGGYARTDKLIF; CDR3nt: TGTGCCTGTGACACCAGTTTTACTGGGGGATACGCTCGCACCGATAAACTCATCTTT
j_gene: TRDJ3; v_gene: TRDV2; abundance: -; d_gene: -; CDR3aa: CACDTAGSSWDTRQMFF; CDR3nt: TGTGCCTGTGACACCGCGGGAAGCTCCTGGGACACCCGACAGATGTTCTTC
j_gene: TRDJ2; v_gene: TRDV2; abundance: -; d_gene: TRDD3; CDR3aa: CACDSWGAAAQLFF; CDR3nt: TGTGCCTGTGACTCCTGGGGGGCGGCAGCACAACTCTTCTTT